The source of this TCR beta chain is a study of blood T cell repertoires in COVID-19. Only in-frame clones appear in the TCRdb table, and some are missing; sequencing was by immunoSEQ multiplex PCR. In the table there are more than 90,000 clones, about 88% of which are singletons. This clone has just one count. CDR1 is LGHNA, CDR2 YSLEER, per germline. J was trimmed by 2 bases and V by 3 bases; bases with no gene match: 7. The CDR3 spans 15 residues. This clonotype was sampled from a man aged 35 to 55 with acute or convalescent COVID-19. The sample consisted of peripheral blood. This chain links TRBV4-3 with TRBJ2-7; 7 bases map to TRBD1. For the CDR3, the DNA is TGCGCCAGCAGCCATGCCAGGACAGGTACCTACGAGCAGTACTTC. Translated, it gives CASSHARTGTYEQYF.